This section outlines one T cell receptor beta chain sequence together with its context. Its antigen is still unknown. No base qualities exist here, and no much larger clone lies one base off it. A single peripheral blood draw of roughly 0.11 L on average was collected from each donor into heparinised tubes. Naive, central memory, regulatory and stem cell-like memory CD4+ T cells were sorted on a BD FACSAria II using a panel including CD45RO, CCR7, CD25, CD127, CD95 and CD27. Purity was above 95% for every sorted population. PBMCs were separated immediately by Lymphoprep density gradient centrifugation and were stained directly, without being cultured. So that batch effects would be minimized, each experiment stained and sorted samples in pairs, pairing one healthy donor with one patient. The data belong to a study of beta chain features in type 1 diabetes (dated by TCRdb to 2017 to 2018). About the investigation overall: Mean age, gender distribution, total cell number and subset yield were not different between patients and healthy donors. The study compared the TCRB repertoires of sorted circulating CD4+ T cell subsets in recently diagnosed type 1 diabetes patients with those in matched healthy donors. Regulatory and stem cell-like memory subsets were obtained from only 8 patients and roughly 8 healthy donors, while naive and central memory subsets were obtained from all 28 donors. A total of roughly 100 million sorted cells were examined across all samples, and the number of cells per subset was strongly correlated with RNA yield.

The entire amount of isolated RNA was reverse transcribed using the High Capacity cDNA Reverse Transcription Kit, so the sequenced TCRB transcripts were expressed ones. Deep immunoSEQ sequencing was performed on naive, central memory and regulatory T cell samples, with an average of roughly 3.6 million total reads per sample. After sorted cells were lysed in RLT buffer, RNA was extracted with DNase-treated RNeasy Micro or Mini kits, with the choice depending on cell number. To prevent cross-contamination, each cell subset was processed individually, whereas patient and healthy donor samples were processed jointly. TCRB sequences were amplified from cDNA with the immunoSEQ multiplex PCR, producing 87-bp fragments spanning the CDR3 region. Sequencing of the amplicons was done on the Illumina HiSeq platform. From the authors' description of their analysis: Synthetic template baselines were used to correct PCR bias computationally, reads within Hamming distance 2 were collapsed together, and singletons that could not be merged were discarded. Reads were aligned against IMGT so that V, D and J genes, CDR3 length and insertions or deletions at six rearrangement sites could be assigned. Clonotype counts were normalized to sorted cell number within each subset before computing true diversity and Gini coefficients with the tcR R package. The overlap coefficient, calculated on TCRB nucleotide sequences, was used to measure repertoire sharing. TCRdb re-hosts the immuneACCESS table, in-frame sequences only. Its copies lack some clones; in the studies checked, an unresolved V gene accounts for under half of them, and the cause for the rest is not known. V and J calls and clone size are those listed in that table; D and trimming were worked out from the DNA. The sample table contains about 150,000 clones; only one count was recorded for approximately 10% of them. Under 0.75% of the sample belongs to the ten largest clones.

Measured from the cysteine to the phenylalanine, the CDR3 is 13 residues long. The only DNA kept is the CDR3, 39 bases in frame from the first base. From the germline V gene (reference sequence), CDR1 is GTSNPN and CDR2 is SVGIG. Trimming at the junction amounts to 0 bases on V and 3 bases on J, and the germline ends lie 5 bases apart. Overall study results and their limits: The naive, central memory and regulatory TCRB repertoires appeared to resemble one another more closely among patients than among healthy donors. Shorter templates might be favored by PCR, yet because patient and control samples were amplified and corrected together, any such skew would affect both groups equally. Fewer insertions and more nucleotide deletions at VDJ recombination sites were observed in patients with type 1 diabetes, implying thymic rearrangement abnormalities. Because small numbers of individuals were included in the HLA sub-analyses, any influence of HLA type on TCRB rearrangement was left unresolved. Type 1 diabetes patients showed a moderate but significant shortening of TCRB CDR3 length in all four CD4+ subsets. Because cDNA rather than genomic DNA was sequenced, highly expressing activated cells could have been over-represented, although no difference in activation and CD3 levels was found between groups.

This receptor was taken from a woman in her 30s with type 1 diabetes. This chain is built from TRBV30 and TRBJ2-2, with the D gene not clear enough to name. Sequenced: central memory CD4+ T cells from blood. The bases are TGTGCCTGGAGTGTACTGGACACCGGGGAGCTGTTTTTT. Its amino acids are CAWSVLDTGELFF.